This T cell receptor (beta chain) was profiled in a study of Ad26.COV2.S vaccination and SARS-CoV-2 variants. Method: immunoSEQ multiplex PCR; TCRdb's copy keeps in-frame clones and lacks some. This sample has 400,000 to 450,000 clones, with 75% to 95% found just once. Indicated treatment: roughly 20 received Ad26.COV2.S at low or high dose, single or two shots; about five received placebo; per-sample allocation not given. Specimen acquisition occurred on day 63 following the initial vaccine or placebo injection. An Ad26 vector expressing Wuhan-strain SARS-CoV-2 spike served as the vaccine. The sample in question was peripheral blood, obtained in a trial of Ad26.COV2.S vaccine versus placebo. This TCR came from a person aged 18 to 59 who received the Ad26.COV2.S COVID-19 vaccine or a placebo.

CDR3 sequence (DNA): TGTGCCAGCTCACCCATTCTAGCAGGAGGGAGCACAGATACGCAGTATTTT. It translates to CASSPILAGGSTDTQYF. The rearrangement uses TRBV18 and TRBJ2-3, with a weak D call TRBD2 (6 bases). This CDR3 has 17 residues. Germline CDR1 KGHSH, CDR2 LQKENI. V lost 3 bases and J 0 bases, leaving 16 bases between the germline ends. The full variable domain, with the rest looked up from reference TRBV18 and TRBJ2-3, is NAGVMQNPRHLVRRRGQEARLRCSPMKGHSHVYWYRQLPEEGLKFMVYLQKENIIDESGMPKERFSAEFPKEGPSILRIQQVVRGDSAAYFCASSPILAGGSTDTQYFGPGTRLTVL.